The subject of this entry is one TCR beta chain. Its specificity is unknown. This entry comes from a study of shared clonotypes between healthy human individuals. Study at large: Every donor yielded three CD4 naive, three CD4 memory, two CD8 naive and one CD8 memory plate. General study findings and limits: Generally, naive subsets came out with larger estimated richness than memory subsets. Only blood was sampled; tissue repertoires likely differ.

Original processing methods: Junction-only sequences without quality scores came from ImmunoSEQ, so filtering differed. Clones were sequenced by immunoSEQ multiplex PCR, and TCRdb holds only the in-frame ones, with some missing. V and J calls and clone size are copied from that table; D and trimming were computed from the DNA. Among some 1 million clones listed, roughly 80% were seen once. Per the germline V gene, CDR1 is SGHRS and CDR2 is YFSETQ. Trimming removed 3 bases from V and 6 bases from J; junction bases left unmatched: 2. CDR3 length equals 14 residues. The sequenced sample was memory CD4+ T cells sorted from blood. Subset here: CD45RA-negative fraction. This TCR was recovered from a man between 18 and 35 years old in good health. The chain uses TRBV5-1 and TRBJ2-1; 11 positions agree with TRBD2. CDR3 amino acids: CASSSGLAVNEQFF. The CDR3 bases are TGCGCCAGCAGCTCGGGACTAGCGGTCAATGAGCAGTTCTTC.